This TCR beta chain originates from a study of shared clonotypes between healthy human individuals. This clone was counted only a few times. With 6 bases clipped from V and 0 bases from J, the junction kept 8 bases outside the gene matches. Germline V gene sequence: CDR1 SNHLY, CDR2 FYNNEI. The CDR3 covers 16 residues. Assay used: immunoSEQ multiplex PCR; TCRdb lists only in-frame clones, some missing. In the table there are roughly 2.2 million clones, more than 80% of which are singletons. Sample: naive CD4+ T cells from PBMCs. Subset defined: CD45RA+ positively selected. The source is a man between 18 and 29 years old in good health. Some clones in this sample may be carry-over from other donors' samples. V usage is TRBV2 and J usage is TRBJ1-5, with TRBD1 matching over 7 bases. Here the CDR3 DNA reads TGTGCCAGCAGAAGGACAGGACTCGATAGCAATCAGCCCCAGCATTTT. This codes for CASRRTGLDSNQPQHF.